This T cell receptor (beta chain) was sequenced in a study of cytomegalovirus exposure and HLA in healthy donors. Study findings and constraints: The Asian-associated ancestry cluster reportedly had fewer N-insertions than the roughly 670-donor mean in a later analysis.

With 60 Vbeta and 13 Jbeta primers, the PCR was carried out. Measured with immunoSEQ multiplex PCR; TCRdb has only the in-frame clones, and not every one. The data hold about 230,000 clones, with around 80% observed a single time. Losses at the gene ends were 1 base for V and 0 bases for J; bases not matched to a gene: 13. Germline V gene sequence: CDR1 SGDLS, CDR2 YYNGEE. The CDR3 sequence is 21 residues long. A word on this clone: The antigen is undetermined.

This clonotype was sampled from a woman aged 40 to 50 in good health and CMV-seronegative. The sequenced sample was PBMCs. The chain employs TRBV9 and TRBJ2-1; 13 bases agree with TRBD2. The CDR3 sequence: CASSVSLTSGGFGSSYNEQFF. CDR3 bases: TGTGCCAGCAGCGTATCGTTGACTAGCGGGGGGTTCGGAAGCTCCTACAATGAGCAGTTCTTC. The full variable domain, its missing parts supplied by reference TRBV9 and TRBJ2-1, is DSGVTQTPKHLITATGQRVTLRCSPRSGDLSVYWYQQSLDQGLQFLIQYYNGEERAKGNILERFSAQQFPDLHSELNLSSLELGDSALYFCASSVSLTSGGFGSSYNEQFFGPGTRLTVL.